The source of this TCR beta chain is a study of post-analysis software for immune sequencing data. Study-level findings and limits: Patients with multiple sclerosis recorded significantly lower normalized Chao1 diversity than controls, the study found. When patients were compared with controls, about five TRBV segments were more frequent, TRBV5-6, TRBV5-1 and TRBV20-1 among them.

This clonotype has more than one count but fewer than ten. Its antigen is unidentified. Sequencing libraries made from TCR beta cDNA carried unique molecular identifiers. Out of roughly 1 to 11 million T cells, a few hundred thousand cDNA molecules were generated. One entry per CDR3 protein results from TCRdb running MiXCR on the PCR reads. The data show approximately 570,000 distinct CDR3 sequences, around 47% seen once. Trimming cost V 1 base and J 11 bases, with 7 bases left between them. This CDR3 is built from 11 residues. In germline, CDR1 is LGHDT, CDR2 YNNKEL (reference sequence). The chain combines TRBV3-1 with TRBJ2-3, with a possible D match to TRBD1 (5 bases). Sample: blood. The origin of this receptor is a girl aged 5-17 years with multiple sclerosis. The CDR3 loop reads CASSQGDRQYF. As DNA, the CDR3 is TGTGCCAGCAGCCAAGGAGACAGGCAGTATTTT.